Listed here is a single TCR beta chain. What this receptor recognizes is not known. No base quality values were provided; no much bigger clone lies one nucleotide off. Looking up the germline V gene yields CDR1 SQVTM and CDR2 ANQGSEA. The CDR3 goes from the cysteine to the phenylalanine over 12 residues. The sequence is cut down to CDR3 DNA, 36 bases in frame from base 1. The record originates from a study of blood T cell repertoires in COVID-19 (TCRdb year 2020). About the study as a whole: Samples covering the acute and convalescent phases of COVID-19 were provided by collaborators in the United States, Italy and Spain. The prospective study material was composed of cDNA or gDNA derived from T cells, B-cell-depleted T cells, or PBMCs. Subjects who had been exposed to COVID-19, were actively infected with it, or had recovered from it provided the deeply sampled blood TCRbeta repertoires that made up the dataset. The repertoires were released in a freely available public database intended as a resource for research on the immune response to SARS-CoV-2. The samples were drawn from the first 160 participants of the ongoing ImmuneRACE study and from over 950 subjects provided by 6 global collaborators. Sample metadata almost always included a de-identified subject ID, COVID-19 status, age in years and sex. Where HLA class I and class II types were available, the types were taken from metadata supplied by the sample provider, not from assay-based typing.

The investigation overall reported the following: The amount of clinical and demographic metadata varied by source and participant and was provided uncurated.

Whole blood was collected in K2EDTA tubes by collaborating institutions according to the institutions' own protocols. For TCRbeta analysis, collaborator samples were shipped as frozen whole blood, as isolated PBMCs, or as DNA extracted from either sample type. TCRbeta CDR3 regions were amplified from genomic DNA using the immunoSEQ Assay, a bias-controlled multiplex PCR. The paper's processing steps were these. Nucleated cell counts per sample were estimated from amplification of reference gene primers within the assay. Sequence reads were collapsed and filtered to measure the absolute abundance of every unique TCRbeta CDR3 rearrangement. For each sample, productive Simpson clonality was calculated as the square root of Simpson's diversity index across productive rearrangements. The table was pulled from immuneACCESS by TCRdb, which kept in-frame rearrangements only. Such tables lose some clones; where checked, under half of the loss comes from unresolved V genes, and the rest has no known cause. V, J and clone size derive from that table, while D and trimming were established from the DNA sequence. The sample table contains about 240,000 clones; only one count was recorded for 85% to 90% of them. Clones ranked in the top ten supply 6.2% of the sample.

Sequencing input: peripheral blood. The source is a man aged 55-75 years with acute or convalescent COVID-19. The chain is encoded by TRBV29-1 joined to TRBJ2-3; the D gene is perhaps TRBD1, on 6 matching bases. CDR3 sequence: CTATGNADTQYF. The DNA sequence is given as TGCACCGCCACAGGGAACGCAGATACGCAGTATTTT.